The entry below describes one T cell receptor beta chain. In the authors' workflow: Counts of nucleated cells, estimated from reference gene primer amplification, were obtained. Here immunoSEQ multiplex PCR was the method, and the copy in TCRdb shows in-frame clones only, minus some. V, J and clone size are taken as reported in that table, and D and trimming were inferred from the DNA itself. The top ten hold about 7% of the sample, which has about 250,000 clones, 80% to 90% seen once. This specimen comes from a study of blood T cell repertoires in COVID-19. Per germline, CDR1 SQVTM and CDR2 ANQGSEA. The junction had 11 bases not matched to a gene; V was cut back by 6 bases and J by 4 bases. The CDR3 is made up of 14 amino acids. Each exposed participant met a COVID-19 case in the 2 weeks preceding study entry.

The origin of this receptor is a woman in her forties or fifties who had been exposed to COVID-19. The sample consisted of PBMCs or T cells enriched from blood (not recorded which). V is TRBV29-1 and J is TRBJ1-2; 7 bases agree with TRBD1. This chain's CDR3 is CSVPRDRPSYGYTF. CDR3 sequence (DNA): TGCAGCGTCCCCCGGGACAGACCCTCCTATGGCTACACCTTC.